This T cell receptor beta chain was sequenced during a study of blood T cell repertoires in COVID-19. Background on the study: Samples came from the United States, Italy and Spain, spanning acute and convalescent COVID-19. PBMCs, B-cell-depleted T cells, or T cells were the source of the cDNA or gDNA that made up the material.

The CDR3 length is 17 residues. The V and J ends lost 3 bases and 8 bases, in that order; junction bases with no gene match: 12. From germline, CDR1 is KGHSH and CDR2 LQKENI. Original processing notes: Amplification from reference gene primers served as the basis for estimated nucleated cell counts. TCRdb's copy holds only in-frame clones and misses some; the assay was immunoSEQ multiplex PCR. V and J calls and clone size are those listed in that table; D and trimming were worked out from the DNA. Seen here are 310,000 or so clones, around nine tenths observed once, and the top ten hold about 1.2%. The source material was peripheral blood. The receptor comes from a man between 65 and 85 years old with acute or convalescent COVID-19. This rearrangement joins TRBV18 to TRBJ1-4, with 10 positions matching TRBD1. As DNA, the CDR3 is TGTGCCAGCTCACCGCAGACTTCCGGGACAGGGGTCGAAAAACTGTTTTTT. Its translation is CASSPQTSGTGVEKLFF.